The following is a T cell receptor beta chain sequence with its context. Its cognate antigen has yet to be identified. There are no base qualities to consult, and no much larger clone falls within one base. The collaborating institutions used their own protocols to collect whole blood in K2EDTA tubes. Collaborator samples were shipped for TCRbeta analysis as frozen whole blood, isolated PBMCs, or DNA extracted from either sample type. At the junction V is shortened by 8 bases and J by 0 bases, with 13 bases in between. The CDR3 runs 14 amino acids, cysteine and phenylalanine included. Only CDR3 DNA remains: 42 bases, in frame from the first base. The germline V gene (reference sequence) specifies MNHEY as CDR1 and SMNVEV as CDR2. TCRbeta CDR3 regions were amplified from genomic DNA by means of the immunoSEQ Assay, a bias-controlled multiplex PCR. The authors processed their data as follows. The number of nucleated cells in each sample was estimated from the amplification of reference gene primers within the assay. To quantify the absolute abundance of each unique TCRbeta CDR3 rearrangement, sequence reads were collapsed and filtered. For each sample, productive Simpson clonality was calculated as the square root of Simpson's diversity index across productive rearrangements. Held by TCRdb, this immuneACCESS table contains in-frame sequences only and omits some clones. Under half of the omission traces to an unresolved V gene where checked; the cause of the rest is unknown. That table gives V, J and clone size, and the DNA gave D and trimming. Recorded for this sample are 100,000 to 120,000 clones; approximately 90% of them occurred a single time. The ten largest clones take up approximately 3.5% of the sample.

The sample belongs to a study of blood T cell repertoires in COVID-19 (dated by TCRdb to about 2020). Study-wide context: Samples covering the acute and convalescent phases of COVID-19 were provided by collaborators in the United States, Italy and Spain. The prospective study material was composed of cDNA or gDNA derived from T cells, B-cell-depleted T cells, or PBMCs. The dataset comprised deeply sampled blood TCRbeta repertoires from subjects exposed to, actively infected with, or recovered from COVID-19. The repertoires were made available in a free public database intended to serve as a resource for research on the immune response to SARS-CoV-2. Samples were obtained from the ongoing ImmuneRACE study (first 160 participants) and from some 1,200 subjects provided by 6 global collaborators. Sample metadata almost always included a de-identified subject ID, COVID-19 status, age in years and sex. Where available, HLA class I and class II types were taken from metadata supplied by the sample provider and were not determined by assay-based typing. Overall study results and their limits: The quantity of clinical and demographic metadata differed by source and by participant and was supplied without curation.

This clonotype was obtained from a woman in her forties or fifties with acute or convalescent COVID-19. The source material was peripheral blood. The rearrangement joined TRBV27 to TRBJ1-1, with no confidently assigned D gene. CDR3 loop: CASRGETLNTEAFF. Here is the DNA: TGTGCCAGCCGCGGGGAGACACTGAACACTGAAGCTTTCTTT.